This T cell receptor (beta chain) was recorded in a study of identical twins. Points from the study as a whole: The models gave estimates that fell short of the out-of-frame TCR alpha sharing seen in monozygotic twins.

Germline trimming cut 4 bases from V and 6 bases from J; bases unmatched to any gene: 6. The V gene's germline CDR1 is SGHRS and CDR2 YFSETQ. This CDR3 contains 15 residues. Comment on this clonotype: Antigen specificity is unknown.

MiXCR was run by TCRdb on the 5' RACE reads, yielding one entry per CDR3 protein. The sample carries 1.5 million to 2 million distinct CDR3 sequences, about 31% recorded once. Donors uniformly comprised healthy Caucasians. The sequence came from a newborn girl in good health. This rearrangement joins TRBV5-1 to TRBJ2-3, with 12 bases that match TRBD2. Source material: cord blood. CDR3 DNA: TGCGCCAGCAGCCCCGGACTAGCGGGAAAGGATACGCAGTATTTT. Translation gives CASSPGLAGKDTQYF.